A selection of T cell receptor beta chains follows, all from one sample in a study of blood T cell repertoires in COVID-19. Here immunoSEQ multiplex PCR was the method, and the copy in TCRdb shows in-frame clones only, minus some. The table lists fewer than 400,000 clones, approximately 90% of them singletons. Sequencing input: PBMCs or T cells enriched from blood (not recorded which). The receptors derive from a woman aged 25-40 years who had been exposed to COVID-19. Each CDR3 is given with its conserved first and last residue. Fields, in order: D gene, J gene, clone size, V gene, CDR3 DNA, CDR3 protein. D genes are given only for firm matches. Clone size appears in some rows only: once, few, many, or a class for an expanded clone.

>-|TRBJ2-3|-|TRBV5-1
TGCGCCAGCAGCTTGGTCAGTCACGCAGATACGCAGTATTTT
CASSLVSHADTQYF
>-|TRBJ2-3|-|TRBV20-1
TGCAGTGCTAGTTGGGCAGGGGGGTCAGATACGCAGTATTTT
CSASWAGGSDTQYF
>-|TRBJ1-4|-|TRBV19
TGTGCCAGTAGTATACACGTGTCGGTGGAGACTAATGAAAAACTGTTTTTT
CASSIHVSVETNEKLFF
>TRBD1|TRBJ1-5|-|TRBV7-8
TGTGCCAGCGCCAAGGGGACAGGTGCTCCCTATAGCAATCAGCCCCAGCATTTT
CASAKGTGAPYSNQPQHF
>-|TRBJ1-1|-|TRBV7-9
TGTGCCAGCAGCAGAACAGGCTACACTGAAGCTTTCTTT
CASSRTGYTEAFF
>-|TRBJ1-1|-|TRBV9
TGTGCCAGCAGCGTAGTGGGCAGTGGAGGGAGGGTACGACTAGGAAAAGCTGAAGCTTTCTTT
CASSVVGSGGRVRLGKAEAFF
>-|TRBJ1-1|-|TRBV30
TGTGCCTGGAGTGTACGTACAGGAAGGTCCACTGAAGCTTTCTTT
CAWSVRTGRSTEAFF
>-|TRBJ1-6|-|TRBV30
TGTGCCTGGAGTGTATTGGCAGGGGTGTCACCCCTCCACTTT
CAWSVLAGVSPLHF
>-|TRBJ1-4|-|TRBV6-5
TGTGCCAGCAGGGAGGGTCCTACAACTAATGAAAAACTGTTTTTT
CASREGPTTNEKLFF
>-|TRBJ1-4|-|TRBV3-1/TRBV3-2
TGTGCCAGCAGCCCTGCGGGGGCAACTAATGAAAAACTGTTTTTT
CASSPAGATNEKLFF
>-|TRBJ2-1|-|TRBV20-1
TGCAGTGCTAGTAATACTTACAATGAGCAGTTCTTC
CSASNTYNEQFF
>-|TRBJ2-5|-|TRBV3-1/TRBV3-2
TGTGCCAGCAGCACCCGGCCCAGGTCAGAGACCCAGTACTTC
CASSTRPRSETQYF
>TRBD1|TRBJ2-2|-|TRBV6-2/TRBV6-3
TGTGCCAGCAGTGATCCGACAGGGGGCATCACCGGGGAGCTGTTTTTT
CASSDPTGGITGELFF
>TRBD2|TRBJ2-1|once|TRBV4-3
TGCGCCAGCAGCCAAACCGGGACTAGGAGATACAATGAGCAGTTCTTC
CASSQTGTRRYNEQFF
>-|TRBJ1-3|-|TRBV7-9
TGTGCCAGCAGCACCCTCCAGGGCCGTCCTGGAAACACCATATATTTT
CASSTLQGRPGNTIYF
>-|TRBJ1-2|-|TRBV5-1
TGCGCCAGCAGCTTACAGGCTAACTATGGCTACACCTTC
CASSLQANYGYTF
>-|TRBJ1-1|-|TRBV10-3
TGTGCCATCAGCCACACAGGGAGCCAGGAAGCTTTCTTT
CAISHTGSQEAFF
>-|TRBJ1-2|-|TRBV11-2
TGTGCCAGCAGCTCAACTAGGTGGGGCTACACCTTC
CASSSTRWGYTF
>-|TRBJ2-5|-|TRBV7-6
TGTGCCAGCAGCTCAAACCCCCAGGGCGGCCAAGAGACCCAGTACTTC
CASSSNPQGGQETQYF
>TRBD1|TRBJ1-6|-|TRBV23-1
TGCGCCAGCAGTCTGGTGGGGACAGCCTCCCTACTCCACTTT
CASSLVGTASLLHF
>TRBD1|TRBJ2-3|-|TRBV7-9
TGTGCCAGCAGCCCCGCCCGGGACAGGGGAGTTGCGACAGATACGCAGTATTTT
CASSPARDRGVATDTQYF
>TRBD1|TRBJ2-1|-|TRBV24-1
TGTGCCACCAGTGATGCTTTCCGGGACAGTTACAATGAGCAGTTCTTC
CATSDAFRDSYNEQFF
>-|TRBJ1-5|-|TRBV19
TGTGCCAGTAGTATAGCCCAGTCAAATCAGCCCCAGCATTTT
CASSIAQSNQPQHF
>-|TRBJ1-2|-|TRBV6-5
TGTGCCAGCAGTCCCGACAGGTACTATGGCTACACCTTC
CASSPDRYYGYTF
>-|TRBJ2-2|-|TRBV23-1
TGCGCCAGCAACTATTTGTCAGGGGCCGTGACCGGGGAGCTGTTTTTT
CASNYLSGAVTGELFF
>TRBD2|TRBJ2-3|-|TRBV9
TGTGCCAGCAGCCTCAGGACTAGCGGGGGAACAGATACGCAGTATTTT
CASSLRTSGGTDTQYF
>-|TRBJ1-6|-|TRBV5-6
TGTGCCAGCAGCCCGGGGAGGAGATACTCCTATAATTCACCCCTCCACTTT
CASSPGRRYSYNSPLHF
>-|TRBJ1-2|-|TRBV3-1/TRBV3-2
TGTGCCAGCAGCGACGGGTTTCTCTATGGCTACACCTTC
CASSDGFLYGYTF
>TRBD1|TRBJ1-1|-|TRBV30
TGTGCCTGGACCTGGGACAGGTCTTCTGAAGCTTTCTTT
CAWTWDRSSEAFF
>-|TRBJ2-1|-|TRBV27
TGTGCCAGCAGTCTGGCCCCGGGGGGCACCAATGAGCAGTTCTTC
CASSLAPGGTNEQFF
>-|TRBJ1-1|-|TRBV5-1
TGCGCCAGCAGCTCTGAACAGGGAACGAACACTGAAGCTTTCTTT
CASSSEQGTNTEAFF
>-|TRBJ1-3|-|TRBV28
TGTGCCACCGCGATGTGGGCATCTGGAAACACCATATATTTT
CATAMWASGNTIYF
>-|TRBJ1-4|-|TRBV6-5
TGTGCCAGCAGCGCTAATGAAAAACTGTTTTTT
CASSANEKLFF
>TRBD2|TRBJ2-5|-|TRBV5-1
TGCGCCAGCGGGGAGGGAGTCCAAGAGACCCAGTACTTC
CASGEGVQETQYF
>TRBD1|TRBJ1-1|-|TRBV18
TGTGCCAGCTCACAACAGGGGCTCATGAACACTGAAGCTTTCTTT
CASSQQGLMNTEAFF
>TRBD1|TRBJ2-7|once|TRBV5-1
TGCGCCAGCAGTTGGGGGACAGGGGAATACGAGCAGTACTTC
CASSWGTGEYEQYF
>TRBD2|TRBJ2-1|-|TRBV20-1
TGCAGTGCTTCCGGGGGGGGCGCGTTCTTC
CSASGGGAFF
>TRBD1|TRBJ1-1|-|TRBV2
TGTGCCAGCAGGGACAGGGGGCACACTGAAGCTTTCTTT
CASRDRGHTEAFF
>-|TRBJ2-3|-|TRBV19
TGTGCCAGTACATTGGACATCAGCACAGATACGCAGTATTTT
CASTLDISTDTQYF
>TRBD1|TRBJ2-2|-|TRBV5-1
TGCGCCAGCAGCGGGACAGCCGCGGAAACCGGGGAGCTGTTTTTT
CASSGTAAETGELFF
>TRBD2|TRBJ2-2|-|TRBV5-4
TGTGCCAGCAGACCTAGCGGGAGCTCCGGGGAGCTGTTTTTT
CASRPSGSSGELFF
>TRBD1|TRBJ2-7|-|TRBV24-1
TGTGCCACCAGTGACTTGGACAGGGGCGAGCAGTACTTC
CATSDLDRGEQYF
>-|TRBJ2-7|-|TRBV18
TGTGCCAGCTCACCACTCCTTAAGCGGAACTACGAGCAGTACTTC
CASSPLLKRNYEQYF
>-|TRBJ2-7|-|TRBV9
TGTGCCAGCAGCGTCGCTGGACTGTCCGGATACGAGCAGTACTTC
CASSVAGLSGYEQYF
>TRBD2|TRBJ2-7|-|TRBV29-1
TGCAGCGCCCAGGGTGGGGGACTAGCGACCTACGAGCAGTACTTC
CSAQGGGLATYEQYF
>TRBD2|TRBJ2-3|once|TRBV19
TGTGCCAGTAGTATGAAAGCGGGGGCCTACACAGATACGCAGTATTTT
CASSMKAGAYTDTQYF
>TRBD2|TRBJ2-4|-|TRBV2
TGTGCCAGCAGTGAACTAGCGGGAGTAGCCAAAAACATTCAGTACTTC
CASSELAGVAKNIQYF
>TRBD2|TRBJ2-3|-|TRBV6-5
TGTGCCAGCAGTTTCACTAGCGGGGGGCGCACAGATACGCAGTATTTT
CASSFTSGGRTDTQYF
>-|TRBJ2-3|-|TRBV5-6
TGTGCCAGCAGCTACCCTAACACAGATACGCAGTATTTT
CASSYPNTDTQYF
>TRBD2|TRBJ2-4|-|TRBV19
TGTGCCAGTAGCCTAGCGGGGGGGCGAGACATTCAGTACTTC
CASSLAGGRDIQYF